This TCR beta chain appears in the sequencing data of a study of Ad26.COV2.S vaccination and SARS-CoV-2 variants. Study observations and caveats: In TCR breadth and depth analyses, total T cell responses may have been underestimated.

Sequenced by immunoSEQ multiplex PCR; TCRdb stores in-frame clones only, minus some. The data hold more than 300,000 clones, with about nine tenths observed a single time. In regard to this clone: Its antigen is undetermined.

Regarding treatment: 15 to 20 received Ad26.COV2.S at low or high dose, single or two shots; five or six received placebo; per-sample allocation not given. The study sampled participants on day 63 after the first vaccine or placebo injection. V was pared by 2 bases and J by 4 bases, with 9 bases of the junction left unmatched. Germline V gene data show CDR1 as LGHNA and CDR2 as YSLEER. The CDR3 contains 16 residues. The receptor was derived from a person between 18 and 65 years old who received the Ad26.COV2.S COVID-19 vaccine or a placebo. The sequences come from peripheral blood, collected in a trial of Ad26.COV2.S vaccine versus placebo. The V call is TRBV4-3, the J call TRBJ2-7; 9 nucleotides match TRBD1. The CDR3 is CASSQIRGQGLYEQYF. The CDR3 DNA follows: TGCGCCAGCAGCCAAATTCGGGGACAGGGACTATACGAGCAGTACTTC.